This TCR beta chain was captured by sequencing in a study of cytomegalovirus exposure and HLA in healthy donors. 60 Vbeta and 13 Jbeta primers were used in PCR. The method was immunoSEQ multiplex PCR; TCRdb's version includes in-frame clones alone and lacks a portion of them. The sample has 130,000 or so clones; about 78% are singletons. This clone has only one observation. V lost 4 bases and J lost 2; bases outside the gene matches: 10. The CDR3 has 17 amino acids. Looked up from germline, CDR1 is SEHNR and CDR2 is FQNEAQ (reference sequence). Sequencing input: PBMCs. This sequence was found in a female donor in good health and CMV-seronegative. The chain carries TRBV7-9 and TRBJ1-2; 10 bases align to TRBD1. The CDR3 here is CASSSRRDRGGNYGYTF. CDR3 nucleotide sequence: TGTGCCAGCAGCTCCAGAAGGGACAGGGGAGGGAACTATGGCTACACCTTC.